This T cell receptor (beta chain) emerged from a study of cytomegalovirus exposure and HLA in healthy donors. The PCR used 60 Vbeta and 13 Jbeta primers. Sequenced by immunoSEQ multiplex PCR; TCRdb stores in-frame clones only, minus some. The sample has around 91,000 clones, 64% seen once. Study-wide points: Analyzed later, most CMV-associated TCR beta chains appeared HLA-restricted.

Turning to this clone: Its matching antigen is unknown.

V was trimmed by 10 bases and J by 5 bases, leaving 17 bases between them. Looked up from germline, CDR1 is MNHEY and CDR2 is SVGAGI. This CDR3 is 14 amino acids long. Sample: PBMCs. This sequence originates from a man aged 55 to 69 in good health and CMV-seronegative. The chain joins TRBV6-5 to TRBJ1-4; tentative D call: TRBD1 (6 bases). CDR3 protein: CATQGRVPNEKLFF. CDR3 DNA sequence: TGTGCCACTCAGGGGCGCGTGCCGAATGAAAAACTGTTTTTT.